The 17 T cell receptor beta chains presented below share a single source sample, sequenced in a study of blood T cell repertoires in COVID-19 (dated by TCRdb to the early 2020s). Library preparation employed the immunoSEQ multiplex PCR assay. TCRdb carries this immuneACCESS record with in-frame sequences only. Its versions omit some clonotypes, under half of them owing to an unresolved V gene in the studies checked, with the rest unexplained. In all, the sample holds roughly 230,000 clones, and 87% of those were seen once. Together, the top ten hold about 7% of the sample. Sequenced: PBMCs or T cells enriched from blood (not recorded which). The receptors shown here come from a man younger than 40 in a cohort exposed to, infected with or recovered from COVID-19 (not recorded which).

The rearrangement uses TRBV5-1 and TRBJ1-4, with D perhaps TRBD1 (6 bases). In germline, CDR1 is SGHRS, CDR2 YFSETQ. V was shortened by 0 bases and J by 6 bases, with 12 bases between the two germline ends. The length of the CDR3 is 15 residues. The CDR3 loop reads CASSLAQGSDEKLFF. CDR3 DNA: TGCGCCAGCAGCTTGGCCCAGGGGTCGGATGAAAAACTGTTTTTT.

The V and J genes are TRBV5-1 and TRBJ1-1, with unresolved D. Trimming stripped 8 bases from V and 3 bases from J, with 17 bases between. CDR3 size: 14 residues. The germline gives CDR1 SGHRS, CDR2 YFSETQ. The CDR3 nucleotides read TGCGCCAGTCGCTTTGGACCCGGGGACACTGAAGCTTTCTTT. Its protein is CASRFGPGDTEAFF.

The chain uses TRBV4-3 and TRBJ2-3, with D possibly TRBD2 on 6 matching bases. Germline CDR1 and CDR2: LGHNA and YSLEER. This CDR3 region has 13 residues. V was pared by 0 bases and J by 11 bases, with 12 bases between. The CDR3 sequence is CASSQDNVREQYF. As DNA, the CDR3 is TGCGCCAGCAGCCAAGATAACGTGCGGGAGCAGTATTTT.

This rearrangement joins TRBV3-1 (or the pseudogene TRBV3-2) to TRBJ2-5; D gene unclear. Germline values: CDR1 LGHDT, CDR2 YNNKEL (reference sequence). This CDR3 contains 13 residues. Trimming left V 4 bases short and J 5 bases short, with 11 bases between. In DNA, the CDR3 is TGTGCCAGCAGCCCTGTCTTTCCCGAGACCCAGTACTTC. Translated, it gives CASSPVFPETQYF.

The gene calls are TRBV28 and TRBJ1-1; 8 nucleotides line up with TRBD1. Trimming removed 6 bases from V and 5 bases from J; junction bases left unmatched: 5. The CDR3 is made up of 13 amino acids. Germline values: CDR1 MDHEN, CDR2 SYDVKM. The CDR3 is CASSWTGKTEAFF. CDR3 nucleotides: TGTGCCAGCAGCTGGACAGGGAAGACTGAAGCTTTCTTT.

The V call is TRBV5-4, the J call TRBJ2-1; perhaps TRBD1 as D (5 bases). V gave up 4 bases and J gave up 9 bases, with 14 bases separating them. CDR3 length: 13 amino acids. Germline V lookup: CDR1 SGHNT, CDR2 YYREEE (reference sequence). The CDR3 here is CASSRRGASEQFF. In DNA form, the CDR3 reads TGTGCCAGCAGCCGTAGGGGCGCCAGTGAGCAGTTCTTC.

J is TRBJ2-7 and V is TRBV19; 8 bases are shared with TRBD2. Losses at the gene ends were 4 bases for V and 1 base for J; bases not matched to a gene: 9. The CDR3 extends over 16 amino acids. CDR1 is LNHDA and CDR2 is SQIVND in the germline V gene (reference sequence). CDR3: CASSRKLAERSYEQYF. CDR3 nucleotide sequence: TGTGCCAGTAGTAGAAAACTAGCGGAGCGGTCCTACGAGCAGTACTTC. Based on the CDR3 plus reference TRBV19 and TRBJ2-7, the full variable domain is DGGITQSPKYLFRKEGQNVTLSCEQNLNHDAMYWYRQDPGQGLRLIYYSQIVNDFQKGDIAEGYSVSREKKESFPLTVTSAQKNPTAFYLCASSRKLAERSYEQYFGPGTRLTVT.

This chain links TRBV7-6 with TRBJ1-4; possibly TRBD1 for D (6 bases). Germline CDR1 reads SGHVS; CDR2 reads FNYEAQ. CDR3 length: 14 residues. Trimming shortened V by 5 bases and J by 8 bases, and 15 bases separated the two germline ends. The CDR3 DNA is TGTGCCAGCAGCACGGGGCAGGGGCACGAAAAACTGTTTTTT. Encoded protein: CASSTGQGHEKLFF.

The V call is TRBV25-1, the J call TRBJ2-2; D is undetermined. Germline lookup yields CDR1 MGHDK and CDR2 SYGVNS. CDR3 length: 15 residues. V shed 3 bases and J shed 1 base, with 9 bases lying between them. The CDR3 coding sequence is TGTGCCAGCAGTGAGAGGCGCCAGAACACCGGGGAGCTGTTTTTT. Amino acids: CASSERRQNTGELFF. The variable domain in full, completed from reference TRBV25-1 and TRBJ2-2, reads EADIYQTPRYLVIGTGKKITLECSQTMGHDKMYWYQQDPGMELHLIHYSYGVNSTEKGDLSSESTVSRIRTEHFPLTLESARPSHTSQYLCASSERRQNTGELFFGEGSRLTVL.

CDR3 residues: CACQPRGTAYEQYF. For the CDR3, the DNA is TGTGCCTGCCAACCGCGGGGTACGGCCTACGAGCAGTACTTC. The chain employs TRBV6-5 and TRBJ2-7, with TRBD2 as a possible D gene (6 bases). From germline, CDR1 is MNHEY and CDR2 SVGAGI. The CDR3 contains 14 residues. Trimming pared 11 bases from V and 2 bases from J, leaving 19 bases between.

J is TRBJ2-7 and V is TRBV5-1; D is uncertain. The CDR3 covers 14 residues. V shed 4 bases and J shed 3 bases, with 14 bases lying between them. Germline V gives CDR1 SGHRS, CDR2 YFSETQ. The DNA for the CDR3 is TGCGCCAGCAGCCCGGGTCATCCGGGCTACGAGCAGTACTTC. Amino acid sequence: CASSPGHPGYEQYF. The whole variable domain, remainder taken from reference TRBV5-1 and TRBJ2-7, is KAGVTQTPRYLIKTRGQQVTLSCSPISGHRSVSWYQQTPGQGLQFLFEYFSETQRNKGNFPGRFSGRQFSNSRSEMNVSTLELGDSALYLCASSPGHPGYEQYFGPGTRLTVT.

This sequence joins TRBV9 and TRBJ2-2; the match to TRBD2 covers 14 bases. J lost 7 bases, V lost 4 bases, and 6 bases had no gene match. The CDR3 contains 16 residues. CDR1 and CDR2 from the germline V gene are SGDLS and YYNGEE. The CDR3 region is CASSMGLAGAGGELFF. The CDR3 DNA sequence: TGTGCCAGCAGCATGGGACTAGCGGGAGCGGGCGGGGAGCTGTTTTTT. The full variable domain, in which reference TRBV9 and TRBJ2-2 provide the parts outside the CDR3, is DSGVTQTPKHLITATGQRVTLRCSPRSGDLSVYWYQQSLDQGLQFLIQYYNGEERAKGNILERFSAQQFPDLHSELNLSSLELGDSALYFCASSMGLAGAGGELFFGEGSRLTVL.

This clone qualifies as medium-sized. The chain links TRBV7-9 to TRBJ2-5; no clear D. The CDR3 is 16 residues long. With 7 bases removed from V and 5 bases from J, the gap between germline ends came to 23 bases. The germline V gene has CDR1 SEHNR and CDR2 FQNEAQ (reference sequence). This CDR3 reads CASNPTSGFNRETQYF. CDR3 DNA: TGTGCCAGCAACCCAACCTCAGGTTTTAATAGGGAGACCCAGTACTTC. Looking up the rest from reference TRBV7-9 and TRBJ2-5 gives the full variable domain: DTGVSQNPRHKITKRGQNVTFRCDPISEHNRLYWYRQTLGQGPEFLTYFQNEAQLEKSRLLSDRFSAERPKGSFSTLEIQRTEQGDSAMYLCASNPTSGFNRETQYFGPGTRLLVL.

The chain links TRBV28 to TRBJ1-5; a weak D match, TRBD1 (6 bases). V lost 8 bases to trimming and J lost 2 bases, with 13 bases between them. The CDR3 has 14 residues. The germline CDR1 and CDR2 sequences are MDHEN and SYDVKM. CDR3 bases: TGTGCCAGCGCTCGAGGGGGAGGCAATCAGCCCCAGCATTTT. Encoded protein: CASARGGGNQPQHF.

V usage is TRBV6-5 and J usage is TRBJ2-5; 10 nucleotides line up with TRBD1. The CDR3 covers 15 residues. The V gene end was trimmed by 2 bases and the J gene end by 5 bases; junction bases not matched to a gene: 5. CDR1 and CDR2 (germline): MNHEY, SVGAGI. As DNA, the CDR3 is TGTGCCAGCAGTTACGACAGGGGGCCTCGGGAGACCCAGTACTTC. This sequence encodes CASSYDRGPRETQYF.

The rearrangement uses TRBV5-1 and TRBJ2-1; 7 bases map to TRBD2. V was pared by 0 bases and J by 9 bases, with 12 bases of the junction left unmatched. This CDR3 has 16 amino acids. Germline V gene lookup returns CDR1 SGHRS and CDR2 YFSETQ. Here the CDR3 reads CASSLEGLGGSGEQFF. The DNA for the CDR3 is TGCGCCAGCAGCTTGGAGGGGTTGGGCGGGAGTGGTGAGCAGTTCTTC.

CDR3: CASTDRPYEQYF. In nucleotides, the CDR3 is TGCGCCAGCACGGACAGACCCTACGAGCAGTACTTC. The V and J genes are TRBV10-2 and TRBJ2-7; D might be TRBD1 (6 bases). V was clipped by 7 bases and J by 2 bases, with 9 bases between them. The CDR3 sequence is 12 residues long. Germline V gene lookup returns CDR1 WSHSY and CDR2 SAAADI.